The entry below describes one TCR beta chain. Its antigen is unknown. The data are from a study of response to subunit inactivated influenza vaccine. TCRdb fed the RT-PCR reads into MiXCR, producing one record per CDR3 protein. This sample has about 500,000 distinct CDR3 sequences; approximately 12% occur once, and the top ten carry 13%. General study results and limits: Each seasonal flu vaccination may recruit only limited new T cells, authors suggested.

V was trimmed by 8 bases and J by 4 bases, leaving 16 bases between them. Germline assignment: CDR1 SGHAT and CDR2 FQNNGV. The CDR3 spans 14 residues. The sequenced sample was PBMCs from blood, obtained 45 days after vaccination. V is TRBV11-2 and J is TRBJ2-3, with D perhaps TRBD2 (5 bases). The receptor's source is a man over 45 who received an inactivated influenza vaccine. The CDR3 DNA follows: TGTGCCAGCCGTCGCCAGCGGTCCGCAGATACGCAGTATTTT. As protein: CASRRQRSADTQYF.